The present T cell receptor (beta chain) was sequenced within a study of T cell responses to AZD1222 COVID-19 vaccine. General study results and limits: The donor group comprised mostly white British people and more females; the analysis possibly underestimated clonal diversity. Baseline testing showed seropositivity in only six AZD1222 recipients.

This table comes from immunoSEQ multiplex PCR, and its TCRdb copy is limited to in-frame clones, with some not included. The sample lists around 160,000 clones, approximately 94% seen once, with 4% to 5.5% in the top ten. With regard to this clone: The antigen is undetermined.

The sequences come from peripheral blood, collected 28 days after the second AZD1222 dose. The source is an adult who received the AZD1222 COVID-19 vaccine.

CDR3 sequence reads: CASSSDRGYYGYTF. The DNA for the CDR3 is TGTGCCAGCTCATCGGACAGGGGCTACTATGGCTACACCTTC. The chain uses TRBV18 and TRBJ1-2; TRBD1 aligns across 9 bases. Germline V gene sequence: CDR1 KGHSH, CDR2 LQKENI. The CDR3 extends over 14 amino acids. V was clipped by 5 bases and J by 3 bases; unmatched bases: 4.